Shown below are 8 T cell receptor beta chains from a single sample sequenced in a study of shared clonotypes between healthy human individuals. Generated by immunoSEQ multiplex PCR, the TCRdb table keeps only in-frame clones and is missing some. The repertoire consists of hundreds of thousands of clones, with more than 70% occurring once and the leading ten covering under 2%. Sequences were obtained from memory CD4+ T cells sorted from blood. Regarding subset: CD45RA-negative fraction. The source is a woman aged 25 to 45 in good health.

This rearrangement joins TRBV10-2 to TRBJ2-2, with a possible D match to TRBD2 (6 bases). The CDR3 covers 14 residues. V was cut by 4 bases and J by 6 bases, with 12 bases left in between. Germline V lookup: CDR1 WSHSY, CDR2 SAAADI. CDR3 sequence reads: CASSGGLASGELFF. CDR3 DNA: TGCGCCAGCAGTGGAGGTCTAGCGTCCGGGGAGCTGTTTTTT.

V is TRBV30 and J is TRBJ1-1; 7 bases map to TRBD1. The CDR3 is 11 residues long. CDR1 is GTSNPN and CDR2 is SVGIG in the germline V gene (reference sequence). With V trimmed by 0 bases and J by 11 bases, 3 bases remained unmatched. The CDR3 sequence is CAWSVGGGAFF. CDR3 nucleotides: TGTGCCTGGAGTGTAGGGGGCGGGGCTTTCTTT.

The chain recombines TRBV9 with TRBJ1-2; 7 bases are a match to TRBD1. Germline CDR1 reads SGDLS; CDR2 reads YYNGEE. There are 17 residues in the CDR3. J gave up 5 bases and V 3 bases, and 16 bases lay outside the gene matches. This CDR3 is CASSATLDRNFKYGYTF. As DNA, the CDR3 is TGTGCCAGCAGCGCAACCCTGGACAGGAACTTCAAATATGGCTACACCTTC.

This clone was detected only a few times. This sequence joins TRBV2 and TRBJ1-5, with 7 nucleotides matching TRBD1. Germline CDR1 SNHLY, CDR2 FYNNEI. Losses at the gene ends were 6 bases for V and 3 bases for J; bases not matched to a gene: 5. This CDR3 spans 14 amino acids. The CDR3 reads CASSAQGPNQPQHF. CDR3 sequence (DNA): TGTGCCAGCAGCGCACAGGGGCCCAATCAGCCCCAGCATTTT.

On this clone: A much larger clone is a single base away; this may be a read error. This same CDR3 is encoded by further DNA sequences in the sample. V usage is TRBV18 and J usage is TRBJ2-7; 7 bases fit TRBD1. This CDR3 comprises 15 residues. Per germline, CDR1 KGHSH and CDR2 LQKENI. The CDR3 protein is CASSPLQGSSYEQYF. CDR3 DNA sequence: TGTGCCAGCTCACCATTACAGGGGTCCTCCTATGAGCAGTACTTC.

In nucleotides, the CDR3 is TGTGCCAGCAGCCGGACAGGAAATGGCTACACCTTC. Translation: CASSRTGNGYTF. The chain carries TRBV7-9 and TRBJ1-2, with TRBD1 matching over 7 bases. The CDR3 sequence is 12 residues long. V trimming: 5 bases; J trimming: 6 bases; junction bases outside the gene matches: 3. CDR1 and CDR2 from the germline V gene are SEHNR and FQNEAQ (reference sequence).

This clone appeared once. The chain is built from TRBV30 and TRBJ1-5; 8 bases agree with TRBD1. Germline V CDR1 and CDR2: GTSNPN, SVGIG (reference sequence). CDR3 length: 13 amino acids. Trimming removed 2 bases from V and 4 bases from J; junction bases left unmatched: 1. CDR3 sequence: CAWSNRGNQPQHF. As DNA, the CDR3 is TGTGCCTGGAGTAACAGGGGGAATCAGCCCCAGCATTTT. Variable domain in full (rest from reference TRBV30 and TRBJ1-5): SQTIHQWPATLVQPVGSPLSLECTVEGTSNPNLYWYRQAAGRGLQLLFYSVGIGQISSEVPQNLSASRPQDRQFILSSKKLLLSDSGFYLCAWSNRGNQPQHFGDGTRLSIL.

CDR3 bases: TGTGCCAGCAGTGGGTCCTACAATGAGCAGTTCTTC. This sequence encodes CASSGSYNEQFF. The chain joins TRBV2 to TRBJ2-1; D ambiguous. Trimming took off 4 bases at V and 1 base at J, with 2 bases between the two ends. This CDR3 comprises 12 residues. From germline, CDR1 is SNHLY and CDR2 FYNNEI. The complete variable domain, with remaining parts taken from reference TRBV2 and TRBJ2-1, reads EPEVTQTPSHQVTQMGQEVILRCVPISNHLYFYWYRQILGQKVEFLVSFYNNEISEKSEIFDDQFSVERPDGSNFTLKIRSTKLEDSAMYFCASSGSYNEQFFGPGTRLTVL.